These 23 T cell receptor beta chains originate from one sample sequenced in a study of blood T cell repertoires in COVID-19. The data were produced by immunoSEQ multiplex PCR, yet TCRdb's version contains in-frame clones alone and is incomplete. The top ten hold 2.5% to 3% of the sample, which has fewer than 300,000 clones, about 91% seen once. Sequencing used peripheral blood. All receptors come from a person under 35 with COVID-19, enrolled during active disease.

This rearrangement joins TRBV7-9 to TRBJ2-5; 9 nucleotides line up with TRBD2. The ends lost 5 bases at V and 5 bases at J; junction bases unmatched: 9. Germline loops: CDR1 SEHNR, CDR2 FQNEAQ (reference sequence). CDR3 length: 15 residues. The CDR3 bases are TGTGCCAGCAGCCGATATAGCGGGAGCGAGGAGACCCAGTACTTC. Protein sequence: CASSRYSGSEETQYF. Full variable domain (missing parts from reference TRBV7-9 and TRBJ2-5): DTGVSQNPRHKITKRGQNVTFRCDPISEHNRLYWYRQTLGQGPEFLTYFQNEAQLEKSRLLSDRFSAERPKGSFSTLEIQRTEQGDSAMYLCASSRYSGSEETQYFGPGTRLLVL.

As for this clone: This specimen includes other DNA sequences encoding the same CDR3. V and J are TRBV13 and TRBJ1-1; a possible D gene is TRBD1 (6 bases). Germline CDR1 is PRHDT and CDR2 is FYEKMQ (reference sequence). The CDR3 loop spans 14 amino acids. V lost 0 bases and J 1 base, leaving 6 bases between the germline ends. The CDR3 DNA is TGTGCCAGCAGCTTAGGACAGGGGAACACTGAAGCTTTCTTT. Protein: CASSLGQGNTEAFF.

The CDR3 sequence is CASSPPGQGNGYTF. The CDR3 DNA reads TGTGCCAGCTCACCCCCGGGACAGGGGAATGGCTACACCTTC. The chain recombines TRBV18 with TRBJ1-2, with 10 bases fitting TRBD1. V trimming: 3 bases; J trimming: 6 bases; junction bases outside the gene matches: 4. Germline CDR1 and CDR2: KGHSH and LQKENI. The CDR3 is made up of 14 amino acids.

This rearrangement joins TRBV13 to TRBJ1-4, with TRBD1 matching 11 bases. The CDR3 runs 19 residues. V was clipped by 4 bases and J by 3 bases; unmatched bases: 13. Germline CDR1 is PRHDT and CDR2 is FYEKMQ (reference sequence). Here the CDR3 reads CASSSPGQGGETSNEKLFF. CDR3 coding DNA: TGTGCCAGCAGCTCGCCGGGACAGGGGGGGGAAACTTCTAATGAAAAACTGTTTTTT. The full variable domain, its missing parts supplied by reference TRBV13 and TRBJ1-4, is AAGVIQSPRHLIKEKRETATLKCYPIPRHDTVYWYQQGPGQDPQFLISFYEKMQSDKGSIPDRFSAQQFSDYHSELNMSSLELGDSALYFCASSSPGQGGETSNEKLFFGSGTQLSVL.

This rearrangement joins TRBV28 to TRBJ2-7; TRBD2 matches at 7 bases. The V segment lost 2 bases and the J segment 10 bases; nucleotides outside the gene matches: 5. Germline assignment: CDR1 MDHEN and CDR2 SYDVKM. The CDR3 consists of 12 residues. The CDR3 reads CASSLTWEGQYF. CDR3 bases: TGTGCCAGCAGTTTAACTTGGGAGGGACAGTACTTC.

V usage is TRBV9 and J usage is TRBJ2-2; maybe TRBD2 (5 bases). Germline assignment: CDR1 SGDLS and CDR2 YYNGEE. There are 13 residues in the CDR3. CDR3 loop: CASSGKITGELFF. The CDR3 DNA sequence: TGTGCGTCCAGCGGCAAGATCACCGGGGAGCTGTTTTTT.

Here the CDR3 reads CATTSGPIYEQYF. CDR3 nucleotide sequence: TGTGCCACAACTAGCGGACCCATCTACGAGCAGTACTTC. The chain uses TRBV2 and TRBJ2-7, with 8 bases aligning to TRBD2. From germline, CDR1 is SNHLY and CDR2 FYNNEI. The V and J ends lost 10 bases and 3 bases, in that order; junction bases with no gene match: 8. The CDR3 sequence is 13 residues long.

The V call is TRBV14, the J call TRBJ2-7, with TRBD1 matching 7 bases. J gave up 1 base and V 1 base, and 4 bases lay outside the gene matches. CDR3 length: 15 residues. CDR1 is SGHDN, CDR2 FVKESK, per germline. The chain's CDR3 is CASSQVGTESYEQYF. The CDR3 DNA follows: TGTGCCAGCAGCCAAGTGGGGACAGAATCCTACGAGCAGTACTTC.

The CDR3 nucleotides read TGCGCCAGCAGCCAGCCTGGCGGCAACGGCTACACCTTC. Its protein is CASSQPGGNGYTF. The chain is built from TRBV4-1 and TRBJ1-2; no firm D call. CDR3 size: 13 residues. Germline V lookup: CDR1 MGHRA, CDR2 YSYEKL. Trimming removed 3 bases from V and 8 bases from J, with 13 bases in between.

The chain carries TRBV2 and TRBJ2-3, with TRBD2 matching 9 bases. The CDR3 loop spans 17 amino acids. Trimming took 8 bases from V and 2 from J; bases not matched to a gene: 14. Germline loops: CDR1 SNHLY, CDR2 FYNNEI. This chain's CDR3 is CASARWGSGRDTDTQYF. The CDR3 DNA reads TGTGCCAGCGCTCGGTGGGGTAGCGGGAGAGACACAGATACGCAGTATTTT.

The V and J genes are TRBV19 and TRBJ1-1; D is uncertain. Germline lookup yields CDR1 LNHDA and CDR2 SQIVND (reference sequence). The CDR3 is 15 amino acids. V was trimmed by 1 base and J by 0 bases, leaving 9 bases between them. In DNA form, the CDR3 reads TGTGCCAGTAGTATAGGAGGATTCATGAACACTGAAGCTTTCTTT. Amino acid sequence: CASSIGGFMNTEAFF.

The rearrangement links TRBV20-1 to TRBJ2-1; D call uncertain. V shed 3 bases and J shed 6 bases, with 6 bases lying between them. The CDR3 has 11 residues. Germline assignment: CDR1 DFQATT and CDR2 SNEGSKA (reference sequence). The CDR3 sequence is CSASGFNEQFF. The DNA for the CDR3 is TGCAGTGCTAGCGGTTTCAATGAGCAGTTCTTC.

The CDR3 sequence: CASSTRGTHGEQYF. CDR3 nucleotides: TGTGCCAGCAGCACCAGGGGGACCCACGGCGAGCAGTACTTC. This chain joins TRBV7-9 and TRBJ2-7; the match to TRBD1 covers 7 bases. This CDR3 spans 14 amino acids. V dropped 5 bases and J dropped 6; count of bases not matched to a gene: 10. Germline values: CDR1 SEHNR, CDR2 FQNEAQ (reference sequence).

The J gene is TRBJ1-2, the V gene TRBV2; no reliable D call. CDR1 and CDR2 (germline): SNHLY, FYNNEI. The CDR3 totals 12 residues. V dropped 2 bases and J dropped 9 bases, with 10 bases sitting between them. Here the CDR3 DNA reads TGTGCCAGCAGTGAACCCGGGAAGAGCTACACCTTC. The encoded protein is CASSEPGKSYTF. Full variable domain (rest looked up from reference TRBV2 and TRBJ1-2): EPEVTQTPSHQVTQMGQEVILRCVPISNHLYFYWYRQILGQKVEFLVSFYNNEISEKSEIFDDQFSVERPDGSNFTLKIRSTKLEDSAMYFCASSEPGKSYTFGSGTRLTVV.

The sample holds one count of this clone. V gene TRBV19 combines with J gene TRBJ1-4; D perhaps matches TRBD1 (6 bases). Germline loops: CDR1 LNHDA, CDR2 SQIVND (reference sequence). The CDR3 totals 15 residues. Trimming left V 6 bases short and J 2 bases short, with 13 bases between. In DNA, the CDR3 is TGTGCCAGTAGGGCGGATCAGGGGACTAATGAAAAACTGTTTTTT. It is translated as CASRADQGTNEKLFF. The full variable domain, with the rest looked up from reference TRBV19 and TRBJ1-4, is DGGITQSPKYLFRKEGQNVTLSCEQNLNHDAMYWYRQDPGQGLRLIYYSQIVNDFQKGDIAEGYSVSREKKESFPLTVTSAQKNPTAFYLCASRADQGTNEKLFFGSGTQLSVL.

The chain carries TRBV6-1 and TRBJ2-1, with D possibly being TRBD2 (5 bases). Trimming cost V 2 bases and J 7 bases, with 15 bases left between them. The CDR3 extends over 15 amino acids. Germline V gene data show CDR1 as MNHNS and CDR2 as SASEGT. CDR3 DNA: TGTGCCAGCAGTGAACCGAGCGGTCACGGTAATGAGCAGTTCTTC. Its protein product is CASSEPSGHGNEQFF.

Written as DNA, the CDR3 is TGTGCCAGCAAGGGGAGGGACCAACCAACTAACTATGGCTACACCTTC. Residues: CASKGRDQPTNYGYTF. V is TRBV5-4 and J is TRBJ1-2, with a possible D match to TRBD1 (5 bases). The CDR3 consists of 16 residues. Trimming removed 6 bases from V and 0 bases from J, with 18 bases in between. The germline V gene has CDR1 SGHNT and CDR2 YYREEE (reference sequence).

The chain links TRBV28 to TRBJ1-1; possibly TRBD1 for D (6 bases). This CDR3 contains 14 residues. CDR1 is MDHEN and CDR2 is SYDVKM in the germline V gene. The V end was cut by 3 bases, the J end by 2 bases, with 10 bases between. This chain's CDR3 is CASSFSGTNTEAFF. The CDR3 nucleotides are TGTGCCAGCAGTTTCTCCGGGACAAACACTGAAGCTTTCTTT.

The chain links TRBV12-5 to TRBJ1-6; no clear D gene. Trimming shortened V by 3 bases and J by 9 bases, and 18 bases separated the two germline ends. CDR1 is LGHNT, CDR2 FRNRAP, per germline. The CDR3 runs 16 residues. The chain's CDR3 is CASGLGIVDSGSPLHF. The CDR3 region has the DNA TGTGCTAGTGGTTTAGGAATCGTCGACTCCGGTTCACCCCTCCACTTT.

This chain connects TRBV7-2 to TRBJ2-7; D perhaps matches TRBD1 (5 bases). The CDR3 is made up of 14 amino acids. V lost 5 bases, J lost 2 bases, and 13 bases lay in between. Germline values: CDR1 SGHTA, CDR2 FQGNSA. The CDR3 reads CASSLRTLTYEQYF. The CDR3 DNA follows: TGTGCCAGCAGCCTCAGGACACTGACCTACGAGCAGTACTTC.

The chain couples TRBV28 to TRBJ1-3, with a weak D call TRBD1 (6 bases). V lost 7 bases to trimming and J lost 8 bases, with 18 bases between them. The CDR3 totals 14 residues. Germline CDR1 reads MDHEN; CDR2 reads SYDVKM. CDR3 amino acids: CASTETGLGHTIYF. CDR3 bases: TGTGCCAGCACCGAGACAGGCCTCGGGCACACCATATATTTT.

The chain couples TRBV15 to TRBJ2-5; D perhaps matches TRBD2 (6 bases). Germline CDR1 reads LNHNV; CDR2 reads YYDKDF (reference sequence). This CDR3 region has 13 residues. Trimming pared 3 bases from V and 4 bases from J, leaving 9 bases between. CDR3 sequence reads: CATSRGGRETQYF. For the CDR3, the DNA is TGTGCCACCAGCAGGGGGGGAAGAGAGACCCAGTACTTC.

This clone showed up just once. The chain joins TRBV7-8 to TRBJ2-7, with 9 positions matching TRBD2. Germline V gene data show CDR1 as SGHVS and CDR2 as FQNEAQ. This CDR3 spans 15 amino acids. V was clipped by 5 bases and J by 2 bases; unmatched bases: 7. In DNA form, the CDR3 reads TGTGCCAGCAGCCCACAGACTAGCGGCGCCTACGAGCAGTACTTC. Protein product: CASSPQTSGAYEQYF.